Listed below are T cell receptor beta chains from one sample, sequenced in a study of control samples from healthy donors and cancer patients. Sequencing used immunoSEQ multiplex PCR; TCRdb keeps in-frame clones, though not all of them. The repertoire holds 60,000 to 75,000 clones, with roughly 85% as singletons. The sequencing input was blood. These TCRs come from a man in his forties in good health. Each CDR3 is given with its conserved first and last residue. Fields, in order: J gene, V gene, CDR3 protein.

j_gene: TRBJ1-5
v_gene: TRBV30
CDR3aa: CAWSGGQVGDQPQHF

j_gene: TRBJ2-7
v_gene: TRBV6-5
CDR3aa: CASSGQTYEQYF

j_gene: TRBJ2-1
v_gene: TRBV11-1
CDR3aa: CASSLTLAGESFF

j_gene: TRBJ2-6
v_gene: TRBV6-1
CDR3aa: CASSLRQGGANVLTF

j_gene: TRBJ2-2
v_gene: TRBV5-6
CDR3aa: CASSQRTSGRTGELFF

j_gene: TRBJ2-1
v_gene: TRBV19
CDR3aa: CASSPAGNEQFF

j_gene: TRBJ1-1
v_gene: TRBV11-1
CDR3aa: CASSLVVGREAFF

j_gene: TRBJ1-5
v_gene: TRBV28
CDR3aa: CASSSLRRGDQPQHF

j_gene: TRBJ2-3
v_gene: TRBV5-8
CDR3aa: CASSLRDRGLFTDTQYF

j_gene: TRBJ2-2
v_gene: TRBV12-3/TRBV12-4
CDR3aa: CASSLTFSGELFF

j_gene: TRBJ1-3
v_gene: TRBV6-5
CDR3aa: CASIFTGASGNTIYF

j_gene: TRBJ1-1
v_gene: TRBV12-3/TRBV12-4
CDR3aa: CASTLTGDTEAFF

j_gene: TRBJ2-5
v_gene: TRBV29-1
CDR3aa: CSVGIETQYF

j_gene: TRBJ2-7
v_gene: TRBV27
CDR3aa: CASTDGPTYEQYF

j_gene: TRBJ2-3
v_gene: TRBV7-6
CDR3aa: CASSLKITKDTQYF

j_gene: TRBJ2-5
v_gene: TRBV11-3
CDR3aa: CASSLGRGGAFQETQYF

j_gene: TRBJ1-1
v_gene: TRBV5-1
CDR3aa: CASSYRQGARPEAFF